This TCR beta chain was identified in a study of T-cell memory formation after mild COVID-19. TCRdb re-derived calls from the 5' RACE reads in MiXCR, one entry per CDR3 protein. Among 500,000 to 600,000 distinct CDR3 sequences listed, about 20% were seen once. This clonotype was found many times. The germline V gene encodes CDR1 SGHRS and CDR2 YFSETQ. CDR3 length: 14 residues. V gave up 4 bases and J gave up 5 bases; unmatched junction bases: 8. The sample consisted of PBMCs or a T cell subset sorted from them (not recorded which). This chain uses TRBV5-1 with TRBJ2-5, with 7 bases identical to TRBD1. The receptor comes from an adult woman who had mild COVID-19 (a few samples of this study predate the infection). Cell type and time point are not known. This chain's CDR3 is CASSLPTGFETQYF. CDR3 bases: TGCGCCAGCAGCCTGCCGACAGGGTTCGAGACCCAGTACTTC.